One and the same sample provided the 2 T cell receptor beta chains below, sequenced in a study of T cell responses to AZD1222 COVID-19 vaccine. Here immunoSEQ multiplex PCR was the method, and the copy in TCRdb shows in-frame clones only, minus some. The table shows some 180,000 clones, with about 90% occurring only once. The material was peripheral blood, obtained on day 0 of AZD1222 vaccination. The source is an adult in good health.

J is TRBJ1-3 and V is TRBV6-6; tentative D call: TRBD1 (5 bases). Germline CDR1 and CDR2: MNHNY and SVGAGI (reference sequence). The length of the CDR3 is 15 residues. Trimming cost V 7 bases and J 0 bases, with 13 bases left between them. CDR3 in DNA: TGTGCCAGCACTATGGCCGGGACCTCTGGAAACACCATATATTTT. Translated, it gives CASTMAGTSGNTIYF.

The V gene is TRBV18, the J gene TRBJ2-7, with D perhaps matching TRBD2 (5 bases). Germline values: CDR1 KGHSH, CDR2 LQKENI. Trimming removed 0 bases from V and 5 bases from J, with 11 bases in between. The CDR3 extends over 14 amino acids. The DNA for the CDR3 is TGTGCCAGCTCACCACCCCCAAGGCGGGACGAGCAGTACTTC. This gives the protein CASSPPPRRDEQYF.